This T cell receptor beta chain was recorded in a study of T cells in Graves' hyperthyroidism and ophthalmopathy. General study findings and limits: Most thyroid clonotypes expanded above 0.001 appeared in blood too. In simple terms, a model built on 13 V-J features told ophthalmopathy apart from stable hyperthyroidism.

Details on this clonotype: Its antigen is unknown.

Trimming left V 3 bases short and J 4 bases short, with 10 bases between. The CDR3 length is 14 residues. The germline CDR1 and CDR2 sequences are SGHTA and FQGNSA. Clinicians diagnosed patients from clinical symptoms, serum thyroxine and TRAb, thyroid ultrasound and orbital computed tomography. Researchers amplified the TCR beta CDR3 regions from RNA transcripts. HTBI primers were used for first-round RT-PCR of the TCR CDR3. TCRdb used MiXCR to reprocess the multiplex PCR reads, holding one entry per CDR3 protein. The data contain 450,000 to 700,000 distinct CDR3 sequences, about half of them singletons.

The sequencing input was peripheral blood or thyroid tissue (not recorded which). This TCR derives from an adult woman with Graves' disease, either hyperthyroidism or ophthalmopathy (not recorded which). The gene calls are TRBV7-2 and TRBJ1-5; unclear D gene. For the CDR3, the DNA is TGTGCCAGCAGCTTCGGACCGGCTAATCAGCCCCAGCATTTT. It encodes CASSFGPANQPQHF.